This T cell receptor beta chain was sequenced in a study of identical twins (dated by TCRdb to 2016 to 2018). Notes on the research overall: TCR alpha and beta repertoires from monozygotic twins, unrelated adults of various ages and cord blood were deep-sequenced to test whether fetal clonotypes persist. To rule out contamination, the twin experiments were replicated at different times with different library preparation protocols.

Every donor was a healthy Caucasian. The twin cohort comprised three pairs of female monozygotic twins, all aged roughly 18 to 30 years. Peripheral blood mononuclear cells were the source from which RNA for the TCR libraries was isolated. The library was generated by 5' RACE. The sequencer listed for this sample is Illumina HiSeq 2000. A universal primer binding site was introduced by template switching, and a unique molecular identifier was present in the final cDNA, enabling accurate counting of TCR cDNA molecules. First-strand cDNA for TCR alpha and beta chains was synthesized from specific primers in the conserved constant-segment region. To control for contamination, each cDNA library was double barcoded with a SMART-Mk sample barcode plus Illumina barcodes. Two successive PCR steps introduced TruSeq adapter sequences along with Illumina sample barcodes. The Illumina HiSeq platform was used with custom primers to sequence TCR alpha and beta cDNA libraries. The original pipeline was this. Unique molecular identifiers were extracted from raw reads with MiGEC, and CDR3 positions were determined with MiXCR. For each individual, recombination models were inferred using an EM algorithm with the repgenHMM and IGoR tools. The analysis of shared clonotypes was done with the tcR package in R, with sharing normalized by the product of cloneset sizes. Out-of-frame nonproductive sequences were analyzed to study raw recombination free of thymic and clonal selection effects. TCRdb handled the public reads itself, with Q25 trimming in fastp and clone calling in MiXCR, and kept productive beta chains. A single entry per CDR3 protein holds the most common genes and DNA from its merged rows. TCRdb, rather than the study authors, made the V and J calls. Present in this sample are about 920,000 distinct CDR3 sequences, over 9% of which were seen just once. 1.5% to 2% of the sample rests with the top ten.

About this clonotype: Its antigen is currently not known. Within one base of it there is no much larger clone, and no base qualities were kept.

Summary of the overall study and its limitations: In monozygotic twins, out-of-frame TCR alpha sharing was systematically underestimated by recombination models, although the models agreed with sharing between unrelated individuals. Because the same donors could not be followed over many years, the conclusions depended on cross-sectional statistical analysis. Compared with coincidental sharing between unrelated individuals, out-of-frame TCR alpha sequences shared between twins showed an excess of sequences with low generation probability. Excess twin sharing in beta out-of-frame sequences was weaker because fewer shared sequences lowered the signal-to-noise ratio. Invariant T cells such as MAIT and iNKT could partly confound zero-insertion analyses, although diverse VJ usage argued against such confounding for most clonotypes. Abundant cord blood beta clonotypes had fewer insertions, young adult naive repertoires showed a similar but weaker trend, and memory repertoires showed no such trend.

The same sample was also used in a study of yellow fever vaccine responses in identical twins. The second paper further reports: The T cell response to vaccination in identical twins was reported by the authors to appear partly convergent and partly personalized. In the study, vaccine-responding T cell clones were precisely tracked in identical twins.

The source of this sequence is a woman under 30 in good health. The sequenced material came from PBMCs.

CDR3 loop: CSARSGRAPYEQYF. The DNA is as follows: TGCAGTGCTAGGTCCGGGAGGGCCCCCTACGAGCAGTACTTC. This chain is built from TRBV20-1 and TRBJ2-7; 8 nucleotides in the junction match TRBD2. Reading the germline V gene (reference sequence) gives CDR1 DFQATT and CDR2 SNEGSKA. From the cysteine up to the phenylalanine, the CDR3 has a length of 14 residues. Only the CDR3 DNA stays, 42 bases, in frame from base 1. Relative to germline, V is missing 3 bases and J is missing 2 bases, with 6 bases of the junction outside any gene match.